This T cell receptor beta chain is from a study of a mutant IDH1 vaccine in newly diagnosed glioma. Study information: In some groups vaccination began 4-6 weeks post-radiotherapy; others received it with temozolomide. Study results and limitations: Pseudoprogression appeared unlinked to shifts in leading peripheral T cell clonotypes. Induction of immune responses by the vaccine occurred in about 95% of patients.

As concerns this clone: Its cognate antigen is unknown.

The V and J ends lost 1 base and 10 bases, in that order; junction bases with no gene match: 9. There are 16 residues in the CDR3. Germline V gene data show CDR1 as SGHTA and CDR2 as FQGNSA. Described time point: week 23, last vaccination. The vaccine gave 300 ug of a 20-mer mutant IDH1 peptide subcutaneously per dose. Tumors from donors were new WHO grade 3 or 4 IDH1-mutant astrocytomas with ATRX loss. This table comes from immunoSEQ multiplex PCR, and its TCRdb copy is limited to in-frame clones, with some not included. Of roughly 28,000 clones in the sample, approximately 80% were seen once. This sequence joins TRBV7-2 and TRBJ1-6, with 8 bases lining up with TRBD1. Sample: PBMCs, taken from a glioma patient whose treatment included an IDH1 peptide vaccine. This clonotype was obtained from a woman aged 18-29 years with glioma. Written as DNA, the CDR3 is TGTGCCAGCAGCTTAGGAGGACAGGGTGTTGGCTCACCCCTCCACTTT. Protein: CASSLGGQGVGSPLHF.